This is a list of T cell receptor beta chains from one sample in a study of blood T cell repertoires in COVID-19. The data were produced by immunoSEQ multiplex PCR, yet TCRdb's version contains in-frame clones alone and is incomplete. The repertoire holds around 120,000 clones, about nine tenths seen once, with 7.7% in the top ten. The specimen was peripheral blood. These receptors all stem from a human donor in a cohort sampled during active COVID-19. Both conserved end residues are part of each CDR3. The D gene is left open where the match is weak. Some rows have no size entry. The others give once, few or many, or a class for an expanded clone.

>TRBJ2-5|-|TRBV7-2|-
TGTGCCAGCAGCTCCATTCCACGAGGGCGGGGAGAGACCCAGTACTTC
CASSSIPRGRGETQYF
>TRBJ1-5|TRBD1|TRBV7-8|-
TGTGCCAGCAGCTTAGCGGACAGGGTTAGGCAGCCCCAGCATTTT
CASSLADRVRQPQHF
>TRBJ2-3|TRBD2|TRBV9|-
TGTGCCAGCAGCGTAGTGGGGACTAACACAGATACGCAGTATTTT
CASSVVGTNTDTQYF
>TRBJ1-6|TRBD1|TRBV2|-
TGTGCCAGCAGCGGGACAGGCGATAATTCACCCCTCCACTTT
CASSGTGDNSPLHF
>TRBJ1-2|-|TRBV6-5|-
TGTGCCAGCAGCACCAACGCAGACAGCCTCGATGGCTACACCTTC
CASSTNADSLDGYTF
>TRBJ2-7|TRBD1|TRBV5-5|-
TGTGCCAGCAGCATCCAATTGCCCGGGACAGGGGCCTACGAGCAGTACTTC
CASSIQLPGTGAYEQYF
>TRBJ1-4|TRBD1|TRBV5-6|-
TGTGCCAGCAGGTCCGGGACAGGAGTTAATGAAAAACTGTTTTTT
CASRSGTGVNEKLFF
>TRBJ2-7|TRBD1|TRBV9|-
TGTGCCAGCAGCGTAGTGCCCGGGACAGGGGGCTCCTACTACGAGCAGTACTTC
CASSVVPGTGGSYYEQYF
>TRBJ2-1|TRBD2|TRBV28|-
TGTGCCAGCAGTTCTCCCGGGACTAGAGAGGACAATGAGCAGTTCTTC
CASSSPGTREDNEQFF
>TRBJ1-2|-|TRBV7-2|-
TGTGCCAGCAGCCCCAGGCAGGGGATATATGGCTACACCTTC
CASSPRQGIYGYTF
>TRBJ2-7|TRBD1|TRBV2|-
TGTGCCAGCAGTGTAGACGACAGGGACATTTACGAGCAGTACTTC
CASSVDDRDIYEQYF
>TRBJ2-3|-|TRBV5-1|-
TGCGCCAGCAGCTTGGATTGGAGACCTAGCACAGATACGCAGTATTTT
CASSLDWRPSTDTQYF
>TRBJ1-2|TRBD1|TRBV6-5|-
TGTGCCAGCAGACGTGACAGGGGAGGTGGCTACACCTTC
CASRRDRGGGYTF
>TRBJ2-1|-|TRBV28|-
TGTGCCAGCAGGGCCCCGGGAGAGTCGTACAATGAGCAGTTCTTC
CASRAPGESYNEQFF
>TRBJ2-1|-|TRBV2|once
TGTGCCAGCAGTCCTATCCTGAGCTCCTACAATGAGCAGTTCTTC
CASSPILSSYNEQFF
>TRBJ1-1|-|TRBV6-2/TRBV6-3|few
TGTGCCAGCAGCCACGGGTCCGGGATCACTGAAGCTTTCTTT
CASSHGSGITEAFF
>TRBJ2-7|-|TRBV30|-
TGTGCCTGGAGACTAACAGGGCCCTACGAGCAGTACTTC
CAWRLTGPYEQYF
>TRBJ1-2|TRBD1|TRBV24-1|-
TGTGCCACCAGTGAACAGGGGGCACGGGGCTACACCTTC
CATSEQGARGYTF
>TRBJ1-2|-|TRBV7-2|-
TGTGCCAGCAGCCCTGCGGGGAACTATGGCTACACCTTC
CASSPAGNYGYTF
>TRBJ1-1|-|TRBV27|-
TGTGCCAGCGGACTGGGGAACACTGAAGCTTTCTTT
CASGLGNTEAFF
>TRBJ2-7|TRBD1|TRBV6-5|-
TGTGCCAGCAGTTACACCGGGACAGGGGGGCACGAGCAGTACTTC
CASSYTGTGGHEQYF
>TRBJ2-7|TRBD2|TRBV4-1|-
TGCGCCAGCAGCCAGGATGGTAGCGGGGACTACGAGCAGTACTTC
CASSQDGSGDYEQYF
>TRBJ1-3|-|TRBV29-1|-
TGCAGCGTTTCCAGGGATCTCGGAAACACCATATATTTT
CSVSRDLGNTIYF
>TRBJ2-1|TRBD1|TRBV11-2|-
TGTGCCAGCATAGACAGGGGGCGAGGGTCCTACAATGAGCAGTTCTTC
CASIDRGRGSYNEQFF
>TRBJ2-1|TRBD1|TRBV7-3|-
TGTGCCAGCAGCCCGGACAGGGCCTACAATGAGCAGTTCTTC
CASSPDRAYNEQFF
>TRBJ2-3|TRBD2|TRBV11-3|-
TGTGCCAGCAGCCCCGTGGCTAGCGGGAGGGTGCAGTATTTT
CASSPVASGRVQYF
>TRBJ1-1|-|TRBV6-5|-
TGTGCCAGCAGTTATCGTGGACAAGACTTGAACACTGAAGCTTTCTTT
CASSYRGQDLNTEAFF
>TRBJ2-7|-|TRBV27|-
TGTGCCAGCAGTCGGCCAGGGGTACCCTACGAGCAGTACTTC
CASSRPGVPYEQYF
>TRBJ2-1|TRBD1|TRBV12-5|-
TGTGCTAGTGGTTTGCGGGACAGTTCCTACAATGAGCAGTTCTTC
CASGLRDSSYNEQFF
>TRBJ1-5|-|TRBV30|-
TGTGCCTGGAGTGTAGGGGACATCGATAGCAATCAGCCCCAGCATTTT
CAWSVGDIDSNQPQHF
>TRBJ1-4|-|TRBV6-5|-
TGTGCCAGCACCCCACGACAGGATGAAAAACTGTTTTTT
CASTPRQDEKLFF
>TRBJ2-1|-|TRBV4-2|-
TGTGCCAGCAGCCCTCTCCGGGGGACCTACAATGAGCAGTTCTTC
CASSPLRGTYNEQFF
>TRBJ1-6|-|TRBV20-1|few
TGCAGTGCTAGTAAGGTCTCAGGGGATAATTCACCCCTCCACTTT
CSASKVSGDNSPLHF
>TRBJ2-1|TRBD2|TRBV9|-
TGTGCCAGCAGCCCTATACTAGCGGGACCCGAGCAGTTCTTC
CASSPILAGPEQFF
>TRBJ1-2|-|TRBV12-3/TRBV12-4|-
TGTGCCAGCAGTTTAGCGCAGAGGGCTGGCTACACCTTC
CASSLAQRAGYTF
>TRBJ2-2|TRBD1|TRBV3-1/TRBV3-2|-
TGTGCCAGCAGCCAACCCCGCGGACAGGGGGCCGACACCGGGGAGCTGTTTTTT
CASSQPRGQGADTGELFF
>TRBJ2-7|-|TRBV11-2|-
TGTGCCAGCAGCTTAGGGGGCGCTAGAGAGTACTTC
CASSLGGAREYF
>TRBJ2-3|-|TRBV6-5|-
TGTGCCAGCAGTCCCGCCTTGGCGGTTGGCGATACGCAGTATTTT
CASSPALAVGDTQYF
>TRBJ2-5|-|TRBV14|-
TGTGCCAGCAGCCAAGGCCAATTTTTTCACACGGACAGACGGAAAGAGACCCAGTACTTC
CASSQGQFFHTDRRKETQYF
>TRBJ2-3|-|TRBV19|-
TGTGCCAGTAGTATAGATCACGGGGCAGATACGCAGTATTTT
CASSIDHGADTQYF
>TRBJ1-2|-|TRBV5-1|-
TGCGCCAGCGGCCGGGACACAGCTAACTATGGCTACACCTTC
CASGRDTANYGYTF
>TRBJ2-1|-|TRBV7-8|once
TGTGCCAGCAGCTCCGGAAGCGCAATGGAGCAGTTCTTC
CASSSGSAMEQFF
>TRBJ2-1|TRBD1|TRBV5-4|-
TGTGCCAGCAGCTTGGCTAAGGGGGCACAAAATGAGCAGTTCTTC
CASSLAKGAQNEQFF